This T cell receptor (beta chain) was identified during a study of human T cells and chemical hapten exposure. With 4 bases clipped from V and 3 bases from J, the junction kept 5 bases outside the gene matches. The CDR3 is 14 amino acids. CDR1 is DFQATT and CDR2 is SNEGSKA in the germline V gene (reference sequence). Described time point: patch test 2, 6 weeks after DPC sensitization. As to treatment: therapeutic diphenylcyclopropenone sensitization with weekly scalp DPC. Ahead of each patch test application, blood was drawn. Overall study findings and caveats: Alopecia in all donors means immunity may differ from healthy individuals. Large CDR3 similarity clusters arose significantly more often from expanded TCRs than from controls.

This clonotype was detected only a few times. Its specificity is unknown. Attachment of unique molecular identifiers to individual cDNA molecules was performed in the library. TCRdb redid the calling of the RACE reads with MiXCR, one entry per CDR3 protein. The table has approximately 80,000 distinct CDR3 sequences, more than 9% seen once. The gene calls are TRBV20-1 and TRBJ2-2; 7 bases align to TRBD2. The receptor was derived from a woman aged 45-59 years with alopecia areata. Some clones in this sample may be carry-over from other donors' samples. Sequenced here: whole blood, sampled in connection with sensitization to the hapten diphenylcyclopropenone (DPC). This CDR3 reads CSAISREYTGELFF. CDR3 coding DNA: TGCAGTGCTATCTCGCGGGAGTACACCGGGGAGCTGTTTTTT.